The 25 T cell receptor beta chains presented below share a single source sample, sequenced in a study of blood T cell repertoires in COVID-19. Sequencing used immunoSEQ multiplex PCR; TCRdb keeps in-frame clones, though not all of them. The table shows fewer than 400,000 clones, with around 87% occurring only once. The sample consisted of PBMCs or T cells enriched from blood (not recorded which). The source of these receptors is a woman in her forties or fifties who had recovered from COVID-19.

CDR3 in DNA: TGTGCCTGGAGTGTACGCGGGGGGGCCACTGAGCAGTTCTTC. Amino acids: CAWSVRGGATEQFF. This chain connects TRBV30 to TRBJ2-1; TRBD2 matches 9 bases. Per the germline V gene, CDR1 is GTSNPN and CDR2 is SVGIG (reference sequence). CDR3 length equals 14 residues. Trimming took 0 bases from V and 9 from J; bases not matched to a gene: 6.

V is TRBV19 and J is TRBJ1-2, with 7 positions matching TRBD1. CDR3 size: 13 residues. Germline lookup yields CDR1 LNHDA and CDR2 SQIVND (reference sequence). V lost 5 bases to trimming and J lost 4 bases; unmatched junction nucleotides: 4. As DNA, the CDR3 is TGTGCCAGTAGTCTCAGGGGGAGCTATGGCTACACCTTC. Protein product: CASSLRGSYGYTF.

The V gene is TRBV18, the J gene TRBJ1-3; D is undetermined. The CDR3 extends over 13 amino acids. Germline CDR1 and CDR2: KGHSH and LQKENI. V lost 10 bases and J lost 4, with 14 bases in between. This CDR3 is CAILSPGGNTIYF. In DNA form, the CDR3 reads TGTGCCATCCTCTCCCCGGGAGGAAACACCATATATTTT.

This clone occurred a few times. This chain joins TRBV7-9 and TRBJ1-3; D is unresolved. Germline CDR1 and CDR2: SEHNR and FQNEAQ (reference sequence). The germline V and J ends were trimmed by 6 bases and 1 base, with 10 bases remaining between them. The CDR3 is 14 residues long. CDR3 nucleotide sequence: TGTGCCAGCAGGGTAGGAGGATCTGGAAACACCATATATTTT. It is translated as CASRVGGSGNTIYF.

This chain uses TRBV11-3 with TRBJ1-2, with TRBD1 matching 9 bases. Germline CDR1 reads SGHNT; CDR2 reads YENEEA. V shed 5 bases and J 2 bases; nucleotides not matched to a gene: 6. This CDR3 region has 15 residues. The CDR3 bases are TGTGCCAGCAGCCGTCACAGGGGGCCCAACTATGGCTACACCTTC. It codes for CASSRHRGPNYGYTF.

The chain links TRBV7-9 to TRBJ1-6, with no clear D. Trimming pared 1 base from V and 7 bases from J, leaving 5 bases between. CDR3 length: 13 amino acids. CDR1 and CDR2 from the germline V gene are SEHNR and FQNEAQ (reference sequence). Written as DNA, the CDR3 is TGTGCCAGCAGCTTAGACTACAATTCACCCCTCCACTTT. It codes for CASSLDYNSPLHF.

Written as DNA, the CDR3 is TGTGCCAGTAGTATTGGGGACAGGGGACAGCCCCAGCATTTT. Protein sequence: CASSIGDRGQPQHF. The chain joins TRBV19 to TRBJ1-5, with TRBD1 identical over 10 bases. The length of the CDR3 is 14 residues. After removal of 3 bases from V and 7 bases from J, the junction contained 3 bases not matched to a gene. Germline assignment: CDR1 LNHDA and CDR2 SQIVND (reference sequence). The whole variable domain, filled in from reference TRBV19 and TRBJ1-5, reads DGGITQSPKYLFRKEGQNVTLSCEQNLNHDAMYWYRQDPGQGLRLIYYSQIVNDFQKGDIAEGYSVSREKKESFPLTVTSAQKNPTAFYLCASSIGDRGQPQHFGDGTRLSIL.

In its sample, this clone was seen a few times. The chain employs TRBV30 and TRBJ1-6; TRBD1 might be the D (6 bases). V shed 0 bases and J shed 9 bases, with 15 bases lying between them. This CDR3 has 15 amino acids. Germline V gives CDR1 GTSNPN, CDR2 SVGIG (reference sequence). The CDR3 DNA reads as TGTGCCTGGAGTGTAATGCCAGGGGACGTTTCACCCCTCCACTTT. It translates to CAWSVMPGDVSPLHF.

This clone was detected once. The chain is built from TRBV24-1 and TRBJ1-2; the D is unclear. CDR3 size: 14 residues. V lost 2 bases, J lost 4 bases, and 10 bases lay in between. The germline V gene has CDR1 KGHDR and CDR2 SFDVKD. DNA for the CDR3: TGTGCCACCAGTGATTCGTGGGAGCCCTATGGCTACACCTTC. Translated: CATSDSWEPYGYTF.

This chain connects TRBV28 to TRBJ1-5; 9 nucleotides agree with TRBD1. Germline assignment: CDR1 MDHEN and CDR2 SYDVKM. V gave up 6 bases and J gave up 5 bases; unmatched junction bases: 8. The CDR3 runs to 15 residues. CDR3 sequence: CASRPPGQGYQPQHF. The DNA for the CDR3 is TGTGCCAGCAGACCACCGGGACAGGGATATCAGCCCCAGCATTTT.

The chain couples TRBV7-9 to TRBJ1-4; a possible D gene is TRBD1 (5 bases). Germline-derived CDR1 and CDR2 are SEHNR and FQNEAQ (reference sequence). The CDR3 contains 14 residues. With 2 bases removed from V and 6 bases from J, the gap between germline ends came to 10 bases. CDR3 residues: CASSLRGADEKLFF. CDR3 DNA sequence: TGTGCCAGCAGCTTACGCGGGGCCGATGAAAAACTGTTTTTT.

This clone has only a few counts. The chain joins TRBV6-2 or TRBV6-3 to TRBJ1-5, with 12 bases fitting TRBD1. J gave up 0 bases and V 6 bases, and 12 bases lay outside the gene matches. Germline loops: CDR1 MNHEY, CDR2 SVGEGT. The CDR3 has 19 residues. The CDR3 spells CASSHLRDRGQNSNQPQHF. CDR3 DNA sequence: TGTGCCAGCAGCCACCTTCGGGACAGGGGGCAAAATAGCAATCAGCCCCAGCATTTT.

The chain uses TRBV19 and TRBJ2-7; tentative D call: TRBD1 (6 bases). The CDR3 contains 12 residues. V gave up 6 bases and J gave up 6 bases, with 12 bases separating them. Germline lookup yields CDR1 LNHDA and CDR2 SQIVND (reference sequence). CDR3 nucleotides: TGTGCCAGTAGCCCGACAGGTAGCGAGCAGTACTTC. Translating it yields CASSPTGSEQYF.

The V gene is TRBV27, the J gene TRBJ2-7, with D maybe TRBD2 (6 bases). The V and J ends lost 5 bases and 9 bases respectively, with 17 bases between them. From germline, CDR1 is MNHEY and CDR2 SMNVEV (reference sequence). The CDR3 runs to 13 residues. The chain's CDR3 is CASSQFSGVGQYF. CDR3 coding DNA: TGTGCCAGCAGTCAGTTTTCGGGGGTTGGGCAGTACTTC.

The rearrangement joins TRBV2 to TRBJ2-3; TRBD1 aligns across 7 bases. Germline-derived CDR1 and CDR2 are SNHLY and FYNNEI. Trimming took 6 bases from V and 5 from J; bases not matched to a gene: 5. The CDR3 contains 13 residues. The CDR3 region is CASREGQRDTQYF. DNA for the CDR3: TGTGCCAGCAGAGAGGGACAGCGAGATACGCAGTATTTT.

This clone was picked up many times. The same CDR3 is also encoded by other DNA sequences in this sample. The chain has TRBV2 and TRBJ1-2; the D gene is possibly TRBD1 (6 bases). Germline V CDR1 and CDR2: SNHLY, FYNNEI. This CDR3 is 13 amino acids long. V lost 4 bases to trimming and J lost 4 bases, with 10 bases between them. CDR3 DNA sequence: TGTGCCAGCAGTGCACAGGGATCCTATGGCTACACCTTC. It specifies CASSAQGSYGYTF.

This clone was counted a single time. The chain combines TRBV5-1 with TRBJ2-3; D is perhaps TRBD1 (6 bases). The length of the CDR3 is 15 residues. CDR1 is SGHRS and CDR2 is YFSETQ in the germline V gene. V was clipped by 4 bases and J by 0 bases, with 12 bases between them. CDR3 coding DNA: TGCGCCAGCAGCATAGGGGGTCAGAGCACAGATACGCAGTATTTT. Its protein is CASSIGGQSTDTQYF.

This sequence joins TRBV27 and TRBJ2-7; 7 bases map to TRBD1. V was clipped by 3 bases and J by 3 bases; unmatched bases: 8. The CDR3 loop spans 15 amino acids. The germline CDR1 and CDR2 sequences are MNHEY and SMNVEV (reference sequence). The CDR3 here is CASSLTRQGGYEQYF. The CDR3, as DNA: TGTGCCAGCAGTTTGACGCGACAGGGTGGCTACGAGCAGTACTTC.

This clone was counted once. The chain couples TRBV7-9 to TRBJ2-1, with 7 bases that match TRBD1. CDR3 size: 10 residues. Looked up from germline, CDR1 is SEHNR and CDR2 is FQNEAQ (reference sequence). The DNA for the CDR3 is TGTGCAACAGGGGTGGATGAGCAGTTCTTC. Protein product: CATGVDEQFF. The variable domain in full, with the rest retrieved from reference TRBV7-9 and TRBJ2-1, is DTGVSQNPRHKITKRGQNVTFRCDPISEHNRLYWYRQTLGQGPEFLTYFQNEAQLEKSRLLSDRFSAERPKGSFSTLEIQRTEQGDSAMYLCATGVDEQFFGPGTRLTVL.

The V and J genes are TRBV7-9 and TRBJ2-3, with 11 bases lining up with TRBD2. The CDR3 has 18 residues. The germline V gene encodes CDR1 SEHNR and CDR2 FQNEAQ (reference sequence). The V gene end was trimmed by 2 bases and the J gene end by 2 bases; junction bases not matched to a gene: 9. The CDR3 reads CASSLRLAGGLNTDTQYF. The DNA of the CDR3 is TGTGCCAGCAGCTTAAGGCTAGCGGGGGGCCTAAACACAGATACGCAGTATTTT.

The V call is TRBV19, the J call TRBJ2-1, with 9 nucleotides matching TRBD2. Germline-derived CDR1 and CDR2 are LNHDA and SQIVND (reference sequence). This CDR3 region has 15 residues. The V and J ends lost 6 bases and 4 bases, in that order; junction bases with no gene match: 7. Here the CDR3 DNA reads TGTGCCAGTAGCCTCCTAGCGGGGACATACAATGAGCAGTTCTTC. It is translated as CASSLLAGTYNEQFF.

The chain employs TRBV5-5 and TRBJ2-3; 10 nucleotides line up with TRBD2. CDR1 and CDR2 from the germline V gene are SGHKS and YYEKEE (reference sequence). Trimming removed 0 bases from V and 4 bases from J; junction bases left unmatched: 5. The CDR3 loop spans 16 amino acids. CDR3 nucleotides: TGTGCCAGCAGCTTGGAGGGGCTAGCGGGGGCAGATACGCAGTATTTT. This encodes CASSLEGLAGADTQYF.

The CDR3 spells CASSPRGDSVYEQYF. The CDR3 DNA sequence: TGTGCCAGCAGTCCCCGAGGGGACAGTGTCTACGAGCAGTACTTC. The rearrangement joins TRBV28 to TRBJ2-7; 7 bases agree with TRBD1. CDR3 length: 15 amino acids. In germline, CDR1 is MDHEN, CDR2 SYDVKM. Unmatched junction bases numbered 10, after V lost 5 bases and J lost 3 bases.

The chain has TRBV4-2 and TRBJ1-1; 8 bases match TRBD1. Germline-derived CDR1 and CDR2 are LGHNA and YNFKEQ. The CDR3 totals 15 residues. V gave up 0 bases and J gave up 3 bases; unmatched junction bases: 3. CDR3 DNA: TGTGCCAGCAGCCAAGAAAAACAGGGGGACACTGAAGCTTTCTTT. Residues: CASSQEKQGDTEAFF.

The genes are TRBV15 and TRBJ1-1, with D unclear. V lost 7 bases and J 3 bases, leaving 12 bases between the germline ends. Germline V CDR1 and CDR2: LNHNV, YYDKDF (reference sequence). The CDR3 sequence is 13 residues long. The CDR3 here is CATKEGLYTEAFF. The CDR3 nucleotides read TGTGCCACCAAGGAGGGTTTGTACACTGAAGCTTTCTTT. Looking up the rest from reference TRBV15 and TRBJ1-1 gives the full variable domain: DAMVIQNPRYQVTQFGKPVTLSCSQTLNHNVMYWYQQKSSQAPKLLFHYYDKDFNNEADTPDNFQSRRPNTSFCFLDIRSPGLGDTAMYLCATKEGLYTEAFFGQGTRLTVV.